Each of the 24 T cell receptor beta chains below was sequenced from the same sample in a study of T cells after yellow fever vaccination. TCRdb independently ran MiXCR on the 5' RACE reads; one entry per CDR3 protein. The repertoire holds hundreds of thousands of distinct CDR3 sequences, with about 12% as singletons. This specimen consisted of PBMCs, obtained on the day of the yellow fever booster vaccination. All receptors come from a young man who received the YFV17D yellow fever vaccine.

The table lists this clonotype with many counts. The chain uses TRBV4-1 and TRBJ2-2; a weak D match, TRBD2 (7 bases). V was cut by 3 bases and J by 5 bases, with 13 bases left in between. Per germline, CDR1 MGHRA and CDR2 YSYEKL. The CDR3 length is 15 residues. Here the CDR3 DNA reads TGCGCCAGCAGCCAGGAGGAGGGGGGGACCGGGGAGCTGTTTTTT. It encodes CASSQEEGGTGELFF.

This chain uses TRBV29-1 with TRBJ1-1; 7 nucleotides match TRBD1. This CDR3 comprises 13 residues. CDR1 is SQVTM and CDR2 is ANQGSEA in the germline V gene. The J segment lost 1 base and the V segment lost 7 bases, leaving 6 bases of the junction unmatched. The CDR3 nucleotides read TGCAGCGCAAATGACAGGGCGAACACTGAAGCTTTCTTT. This sequence encodes CSANDRANTEAFF.

About this clonotype itself: The germline gene is not matched at one end of the junction; a read error may be the cause. The gene calls are TRBV12-3 or TRBV12-4 and TRBJ1-6, with a possible D match to TRBD1 (5 bases). The CDR3 has 17 amino acids. The CDR3 DNA sequence: TGTGCCAGCAGCTGGGGAGGGGCCGGCTCCTGTAATTCACCCCTCCACTTT. The encoded protein is CASSWGGAGSCNSPLHF.

The chain joins TRBV29-1 to TRBJ1-3, with 8 bases lining up with TRBD1. This CDR3 region has 13 residues. With 6 bases clipped from V and 3 bases from J, the junction kept 4 bases outside the gene matches. Germline CDR1 reads SQVTM; CDR2 reads ANQGSEA. The CDR3 is CSVRTGLGNTIYF. In DNA form, the CDR3 reads TGCAGCGTACGGACAGGGCTTGGAAACACCATATATTTT.

The chain has TRBV7-2 and TRBJ2-7; TRBD2 agrees at 9 bases. Germline CDR1 is SGHTA and CDR2 is FQGNSA. Trimming at V came to 7 bases and at J to 1 base, leaving 11 bases not matched to a gene. The CDR3 covers 16 residues. CDR3 nucleotide sequence: TGTGCCAGCAAACCGTTCGCGGGGGGGGTTTCCTACGAGCAGTACTTC. This translates into CASKPFAGGVSYEQYF.

The table lists this clonotype with a few counts. The chain recombines TRBV20-1 with TRBJ2-2; D uncertain. The V end was cut by 7 bases, the J end by 0 bases, with 6 bases between. Looked up from germline, CDR1 is DFQATT and CDR2 is SNEGSKA (reference sequence). The CDR3 runs 12 residues. The CDR3 reads CSVYANTGELFF. The CDR3 nucleotides read TGCAGTGTCTACGCGAACACCGGGGAGCTGTTTTTT.

J is TRBJ2-1 and V is TRBV3-1; the match to TRBD2 covers 8 bases. From germline, CDR1 is LGHDT and CDR2 YNNKEL (reference sequence). V gave up 1 base and J gave up 7 bases; unmatched junction bases: 6. The CDR3 contains 15 residues. The CDR3 here is CASSQAGTRGNEQFF. The CDR3 region has the DNA TGTGCCAGCAGCCAAGCCGGGACTAGGGGGAATGAGCAGTTCTTC.

The V call is TRBV20-1, the J call TRBJ2-5; tentative D call: TRBD2 (6 bases). The germline V and J ends were trimmed by 0 bases and 5 bases, with 16 bases remaining between them. This CDR3 has 15 amino acids. CDR1 is DFQATT, CDR2 SNEGSKA, per germline (reference sequence). CDR3 in amino acids: CSAREGTSYRETQYF. CDR3 nucleotide sequence: TGCAGTGCTAGAGAAGGGACTTCGTACCGGGAGACCCAGTACTTC.

The genes are TRBV14 and TRBJ2-1, with D tentatively TRBD2 (5 bases). Germline V gene sequence: CDR1 SGHDN, CDR2 FVKESK. The CDR3 has 16 residues. Trimming removed 2 bases from V and 3 bases from J, with 14 bases in between. The CDR3 spells CASSQFMDLLYNEQFF. DNA for the CDR3: TGTGCCAGCAGCCAATTTATGGACTTACTCTACAATGAGCAGTTCTTC.

This clonotype showed up just a few times. V and J are TRBV6-1 and TRBJ1-3, with D possibly TRBD1 on 6 matching bases. Trimming pared 8 bases from V and 4 bases from J, leaving 12 bases between. The germline V gene has CDR1 MNHNS and CDR2 SASEGT. This CDR3 is 13 amino acids long. CDR3 amino acids: CASWGAAGNTIYF. CDR3 nucleotides: TGTGCCAGCTGGGGGGCGGCGGGAAACACCATATATTTT.

This CDR3 is CASNRPGGDNQPQHF. CDR3 sequence (DNA): TGTGCCAGCAACCGTCCCGGTGGGGACAATCAGCCCCAGCATTTT. The J gene is TRBJ1-5, the V gene TRBV28; D is unclear. The CDR3 is made up of 15 amino acids. CDR1 and CDR2 (germline): MDHEN, SYDVKM. Trimming pared 7 bases from V and 3 bases from J, leaving 16 bases between.

This clonotype was counted only a few times. The CDR3 DNA follows: TGCAGTGCTACAGGACTAGCGGGAAGCAATGAGCAGTTCTTC. Its translation is CSATGLAGSNEQFF. The chain couples TRBV20-1 to TRBJ2-1; 12 bases agree with TRBD2. J lost 6 bases, V lost 4 bases, and 4 bases had no gene match. There are 14 residues in the CDR3. The germline gives CDR1 DFQATT, CDR2 SNEGSKA (reference sequence).

The rearrangement joins TRBV5-1 to TRBJ2-3; 7 positions match TRBD1. This CDR3 has 14 residues. The junction had 2 bases not matched to a gene; V was cut back by 4 bases and J by 0 bases. Germline assignment: CDR1 SGHRS and CDR2 YFSETQ. CDR3 loop: CASSGDSSTDTQYF. CDR3 sequence (DNA): TGCGCCAGCAGCGGGGACAGTAGCACAGATACGCAGTATTTT. Full variable domain (missing parts from reference TRBV5-1 and TRBJ2-3): KAGVTQTPRYLIKTRGQQVTLSCSPISGHRSVSWYQQTPGQGLQFLFEYFSETQRNKGNFPGRFSGRQFSNSRSEMNVSTLELGDSALYLCASSGDSSTDTQYFGPGTRLTVL.

CDR3 DNA sequence: TGTGCCAGCAGCCAAGATCGATTCGGGAGTAGTCTTGGGGAGCAGTTCTTC. It yields the protein CASSQDRFGSSLGEQFF. The V call is TRBV3-1, the J call TRBJ2-1, with D possibly TRBD2 on 6 matching bases. Germline V lookup: CDR1 LGHDT, CDR2 YNNKEL (reference sequence). There are 17 residues in the CDR3. V lost 0 bases to trimming and J lost 10 bases, with 22 bases between them.

This clonotype was counted a few times. The J gene is TRBJ2-2, the V gene TRBV20-1, with 7 bases matching TRBD2. The CDR3 extends over 13 amino acids. V shed 8 bases, J shed 1 base, and the junction held 4 bases outside the gene matches. CDR1 DFQATT and CDR2 SNEGSKA come from the germline V gene (reference sequence). CDR3 DNA: TGCAGTTGCGGGACTATGAACACCGGGGAGCTGTTTTTT. Translated, it gives CSCGTMNTGELFF.

The sample holds a few counts of this clonotype. The chain has TRBV7-6 and TRBJ1-6; D remains ambiguous. Germline CDR1 SGHVS, CDR2 FNYEAQ. Trimming shortened V by 6 bases and J by 8 bases, and 11 bases separated the two germline ends. The CDR3 length is 13 residues. The chain's CDR3 is CASSPLKDSPLHF. CDR3 in DNA: TGTGCCAGCAGTCCTTTAAAGGATTCACCCCTCCACTTT. Complete variable domain (other parts from reference TRBV7-6 and TRBJ1-6): GAGVSQSPRYKVTKRGQDVALRCDPISGHVSLYWYRQALGQGPEFLTYFNYEAQQDKSGLPNDRFSAERPEGSISTLTIQRTEQRDSAMYRCASSPLKDSPLHFGNGTRLTVT.

This sequence joins TRBV5-1 and TRBJ2-5, with no clear D. In germline, CDR1 is SGHRS, CDR2 YFSETQ. The V end was cut by 0 bases, the J end by 1 base, with 4 bases between. The CDR3 has 13 residues. CDR3 protein: CASSLEFQETQYF. The CDR3 coding sequence is TGCGCCAGCAGCTTGGAGTTCCAAGAGACCCAGTACTTC.

On this clonotype itself: The junction shows a germline mismatch at one end, possibly a read error. The chain uses TRBV6-2 or TRBV6-3 and TRBJ2-7; the D gene is possibly TRBD1 (6 bases). This CDR3 region has 14 residues. The germline CDR1 and CDR2 sequences are MNHEY and SVGEGT. This chain's CDR3 is CASSYGGQYHEQYF. The CDR3 bases are TGTGCCAGCAGTTACGGTGGACAGTACCACGAGCAATACTTC.

This clonotype was observed a handful of times. The chain uses TRBV3-1 and TRBJ2-1; weak D call: TRBD2 (6 bases). Germline V CDR1 and CDR2: LGHDT, YNNKEL (reference sequence). The V end lost 8 bases, the J end lost 5 bases, and 13 bases lay between the germline ends. CDR3 length equals 13 residues. For the CDR3, the DNA is TGTGCCAGCGGAGGGCAGACAAACAATGAGCAGTTCTTC. This sequence encodes CASGGQTNNEQFF.

This clonotype has a handful of counts. The rearrangement uses TRBV6-6 and TRBJ1-1; D is undetermined. Germline loops: CDR1 MNHNY, CDR2 SVGAGI (reference sequence). V dropped 2 bases and J dropped 8 bases, with 9 bases sitting between them. This CDR3 is built from 12 residues. The CDR3 sequence is CASSYQDGEAFF. DNA for the CDR3: TGTGCCAGCAGTTACCAAGATGGGGAAGCTTTCTTT.

The sample holds a few counts of this clonotype. The rearrangement uses TRBV7-2 and TRBJ2-1, with D unresolved. Germline V lookup: CDR1 SGHTA, CDR2 FQGNSA. Trimming removed 2 bases at V and 0 bases at J, with 5 bases between. CDR3 length equals 14 residues. The CDR3 loop reads CASSLFSSYNEQFF. DNA of the CDR3: TGTGCCAGCAGCTTATTTAGCTCCTACAATGAGCAGTTCTTC.

This clonotype was seen more than once but under ten times. This chain joins TRBV6-2 or TRBV6-3 and TRBJ2-7; maybe TRBD2 (6 bases). The CDR3 is 14 amino acids. Germline V gene sequence: CDR1 MNHEY, CDR2 SVGEGT. V was cut by 11 bases and J by 6 bases, with 23 bases left in between. The CDR3 DNA reads TGTGCCGCCCGCCGAGGAGGGCTAGTTCCCGAGCAGTACTTC. Protein product: CAARRGGLVPEQYF.

This clonotype was picked up a small number of times. V usage is TRBV6-4 and J usage is TRBJ2-1, with 11 nucleotides matching TRBD2. J gave up 9 bases and V 2 bases, and 3 bases lay outside the gene matches. This CDR3 spans 14 amino acids. CDR1 is MRHNA, CDR2 SNTAGT, per germline. The chain's CDR3 is CASSDAGLAGEQFF. CDR3 in DNA: TGTGCCAGCAGTGACGCCGGACTAGCGGGTGAGCAGTTCTTC.

The sample holds a few counts of this clonotype. The chain combines TRBV6-1 with TRBJ2-7, with no clear D. Trimming removed 0 bases from V and 2 bases from J, with 5 bases in between. Germline CDR1 and CDR2: MNHNS and SASEGT. CDR3 size: 13 residues. This CDR3 is CASSEAPPYEQYF. The CDR3 region has the DNA TGTGCCAGCAGTGAAGCGCCCCCCTACGAGCAGTACTTC.